The 7 T cell receptor beta chains below come from one sample, sequenced in a study of read filtering for tumor transcriptome and immune sequencing. The library was built from roughly 400 ng RNA with molecular barcoded adaptors for alpha/delta and beta/gamma chains. TCRdb passed the reads through MiXCR, listing each CDR3 protein once. Of more than 100,000 distinct CDR3 sequences in the sample, about 13% were seen once. The sequencing sample was made of a population of CD138-negative cells sorted from bone marrow. The receptors come from a donor at least 40 years old with multiple myeloma.

At least ten counts were recorded for this clonotype. J is TRBJ2-3 and V is TRBV6-2 or TRBV6-3; 11 positions match TRBD1. Germline-derived CDR1 and CDR2 are MNHEY and SVGEGT. V shed 6 bases and J 6 bases; nucleotides not matched to a gene: 8. The length of the CDR3 is 15 residues. The CDR3 coding sequence is TGTGCCAGCAGGTCGGACAGGGGGCCCTGGGATACGCAGTATTTT. Protein sequence: CASRSDRGPWDTQYF.

With respect to this clonotype: A far more abundant clone sits one base away, making this likely a read error. J is TRBJ2-2 and V is TRBV11-3; 7 bases map to TRBD2. This CDR3 spans 16 amino acids. Per germline, CDR1 SGHNT and CDR2 YENEEA. The CDR3 region is CASGLRAGVYTGELFF. The CDR3 bases are TGTGCCAGCGGCTTACGCGCGGGAGTGTACACCGGGGAGCTGTTTTTT.

This clonotype was observed at least ten times. DNA of the CDR3: TGCAGTGCTAGAGAGGGGGGGGCGGGCAATCAGCCCCAGCATTTT. Translation: CSAREGGAGNQPQHF. This rearrangement joins TRBV20-1 to TRBJ1-5; a weak D match, TRBD1 (6 bases). Trimming took off 0 bases at V and 2 bases at J, with 11 bases between the two ends. This CDR3 contains 15 residues. CDR1 DFQATT and CDR2 SNEGSKA come from the germline V gene (reference sequence).

This clonotype was found a few times. The gene calls are TRBV29-1 and TRBJ1-1; 7 positions match TRBD1. This CDR3 contains 12 residues. V lost 7 bases, J lost 4 bases, and 6 bases stayed unmatched. Germline assignment: CDR1 SQVTM and CDR2 ANQGSEA. The CDR3 sequence is CSARQGGTEAFF. The CDR3 nucleotides read TGCAGCGCTAGACAGGGCGGCACTGAAGCTTTCTTT.

This clonotype occurred many times. The chain carries TRBV12-3 or TRBV12-4 and TRBJ2-3, with TRBD2 matching over 8 bases. There are 14 residues in the CDR3. The J segment lost 5 bases and the V segment lost 7 bases, leaving 8 bases of the junction unmatched. Written as DNA, the CDR3 is TGTGCCAGCATAGAAGCGGGAGCGGGAGATACGCAGTATTTT. This encodes CASIEAGAGDTQYF.

This clonotype was seen only a few times. The V call is TRBV5-1, the J call TRBJ2-7, with a tentative D call TRBD2 (6 bases). This CDR3 contains 15 residues. Trimming took 3 bases from V and 3 from J, leaving 16 bases between them. Germline CDR1 SGHRS, CDR2 YFSETQ. CDR3 DNA: TGCGCCAGCAGCTCGAAGATCGGAGCGGGCTACGAGCAGTACTTC. This gives the protein CASSSKIGAGYEQYF.

Many counts were recorded for this clonotype. The genes are TRBV6-1 and TRBJ2-1; D is unresolved. The V end was cut by 0 bases, the J end by 6 bases, with 6 bases between. The length of the CDR3 is 13 residues. Germline V CDR1 and CDR2: MNHNS, SASEGT. CDR3 sequence (DNA): TGTGCCAGCAGTGAAGCGAGTACCAATGAGCAGTTCTTC. It encodes CASSEASTNEQFF.